This T cell receptor beta chain stems from a study of STAT3 mutations in large granular lymphocyte leukemia. Study-wide results and caveats: At least one immunodominant TCR beta clonotype appeared in every T-cell large granular lymphocyte leukemia patient.

Worth noting for this clone: What it binds is not known.

Measured with immunoSEQ multiplex PCR; TCRdb has only the in-frame clones, and not every one. This table holds 4,500 to 6,000 clones, roughly 86% found once. This CDR3 has 13 amino acids. Germline assignment: CDR1 WSHSY and CDR2 SAAADI. V dropped 8 bases and J dropped 1 base, with 11 bases sitting between them. This clonotype was sampled from a human donor with T large granular lymphocyte leukemia. Some clones in this sample may be carry-over from other donors' samples. The specimen was PBMCs. V usage is TRBV10-2 and J usage is TRBJ2-5; no clear D. The CDR3 DNA is TGCGCCAGCCTCCCCCCTGCCCAAGAGACCCAGTACTTC. Its protein product is CASLPPAQETQYF.